Listed below are T cell receptor beta chains from one sample, sequenced in a study of Ad26.COV2.S vaccination and SARS-CoV-2 variants. Here immunoSEQ multiplex PCR was the method, and the copy in TCRdb shows in-frame clones only, minus some. The sample lists more than 400,000 clones; 90% were seen once. This material consisted of peripheral blood, taken in a trial of Ad26.COV2.S vaccine versus placebo. All receptors come from a person between 18 and 59 years old who received the Ad26.COV2.S COVID-19 vaccine or a placebo. Both conserved end residues are part of each CDR3. A D gene is named only where the DNA matches it firmly. Part of the rows lack a size; the others show once, few, many or a class for expanded clones.

>TRBJ2-7|once|TRBV27|-
CASSLSGIGYEQYF
TGTGCCAGCAGTTTATCAGGGATTGGGTACGAGCAGTACTTC
>TRBJ2-7|-|TRBV13|TRBD1
CASSFPTGTGDYEQYF
TGTGCCAGCAGCTTCCCCACCGGGACAGGGGACTACGAGCAGTACTTC
>TRBJ1-5|-|TRBV10-3|-
CAISAGMGNQPQHF
TGTGCCATCAGTGCCGGGATGGGCAATCAGCCCCAGCATTTT
>TRBJ2-5|-|TRBV28|TRBD1
CASSYPTGVYGTQYF
TGTGCCAGCAGTTACCCCACAGGGGTTTACGGGACCCAGTACTTC
>TRBJ2-7|-|TRBV4-3|-
CASSQGAGYEQYF
TGCGCCAGCAGCCAAGGGGCTGGTTACGAGCAGTACTTC
>TRBJ1-5|-|TRBV27|-
CASSSGFQPQHF
TGTGCCAGCAGTTCGGGGTTTCAGCCCCAGCATTTT
>TRBJ2-7|-|TRBV10-3|-
CATSGREGPYEQYF
TGTGCCACCTCGGGCCGGGAAGGGCCCTACGAGCAGTACTTC
>TRBJ1-5|-|TRBV28|-
CASSRQWVVLSNQPQHF
TGTGCCAGCAGTCGACAGTGGGTCGTTTTAAGCAATCAGCCCCAGCATTTT
>TRBJ1-1|-|TRBV4-3|-
CTSSQDRGTEAFF
TGCACCAGCAGCCAAGATCGGGGCACTGAAGCTTTCTTT
>TRBJ2-3|-|TRBV5-1|TRBD1
CASSSPPGQGFWRTDTQYF
TGCGCCAGCAGCTCCCCCCCGGGACAGGGTTTTTGGCGCACAGATACGCAGTATTTT
>TRBJ1-1|once|TRBV14|-
CASSPYGAIVAEAFF
TGTGCCAGCAGCCCCTACGGGGCCATTGTCGCTGAAGCTTTCTTT
>TRBJ2-6|once|TRBV10-3|-
CAISGNRAMDGANVLTF
TGTGCCATCAGTGGTAACAGGGCTATGGATGGGGCCAACGTCCTGACTTTC
>TRBJ2-7|once|TRBV3-1/TRBV3-2|-
CASSQDGGPYEQYF
TGTGCCAGCAGCCAAGATGGAGGCCCCTACGAGCAGTACTTC
>TRBJ2-1|once|TRBV11-2|-
CASSSREPANEQFF
TGTGCCAGCAGCTCCCGGGAGCCAGCAAATGAGCAGTTCTTC
>TRBJ2-7|once|TRBV27|-
CASSLRGTGEQYF
TGTGCCAGCAGTCTCAGGGGAACGGGCGAGCAGTACTTC
>TRBJ2-7|-|TRBV7-9|-
CASSPDRWQYF
TGTGCCAGCAGCCCCGACAGGTGGCAGTACTTC
>TRBJ2-2|-|TRBV3-1/TRBV3-2|-
CASSNTGELFF
TGTGCCAGTAGCAACACCGGGGAGCTGTTTTTT
>TRBJ1-1|-|TRBV7-9|TRBD1
CASSLLQGYTFF
TGTGCCAGCAGCCTGCTACAGGGGTACACTTTCTTT
>TRBJ1-2|-|TRBV7-3|TRBD1
CASSPRGGAGGYTF
TGTGCCAGCAGCCCCAGAGGGGGCGCGGGTGGCTACACCTTC
>TRBJ1-6|-|TRBV30|-
CAWSVLQGKGSPLHF
TGTGCCTGGAGTGTATTACAGGGAAAGGGTTCACCCCTCCACTTT
>TRBJ1-1|-|TRBV7-3|TRBD1
CASSLMAGGLNTEAFF
TGTGCCAGCAGCTTAATGGCAGGGGGGTTGAACACTGAAGCTTTCTTT
>TRBJ2-7|-|TRBV10-3|-
CAIGTGEQYF
TGTGCCATCGGAACAGGCGAGCAGTACTTC
>TRBJ2-1|-|TRBV14|-
CASSQLGIYNEQFF
TGTGCCAGCAGCCAACTAGGAATCTACAATGAGCAGTTCTTC
>TRBJ1-6|-|TRBV6-5|TRBD1
CASSPQGARDSPLHF
TGTGCCAGCAGTCCCCAGGGGGCTAGGGATTCACCCCTCCACTTT
>TRBJ1-1|-|TRBV5-1|TRBD1
CASSLGRGQEAFF
TGCGCCAGCAGCTTGGGCAGGGGGCAAGAAGCTTTCTTT
>TRBJ2-1|-|TRBV4-3|-
CASSQNARYNEQFF
TGCGCCAGCAGCCAAAACGCGCGCTACAATGAGCAGTTCTTC
>TRBJ1-5|-|TRBV4-3|TRBD1
CTSSQELDRVLPSNQPQHF
TGCACCAGCAGCCAAGAATTAGACAGGGTTTTACCAAGCAATCAGCCCCAGCATTTT
>TRBJ2-2|-|TRBV5-4|-
CASSLPRQDTGELFF
TGTGCCAGCAGCTTGCCCCGACAGGACACCGGGGAGCTGTTTTTT
>TRBJ2-5|-|TRBV19|TRBD2
CASSPWTSQETQYF
TGTGCCAGTAGTCCCTGGACTAGTCAAGAGACCCAGTACTTC
>TRBJ1-3|few|TRBV19|TRBD1
CASSTTGTAGNTIYF
TGTGCCAGTAGTACCACCGGGACAGCAGGAAACACCATATATTTT
>TRBJ1-1|-|TRBV28|-
CASSVIQGRAEAFF
TGTGCCAGCAGTGTGATCCAGGGTAGGGCTGAAGCTTTCTTT
>TRBJ2-7|-|TRBV25-1|-
CASSEREKQYF
TGTGCCAGCAGTGAAAGGGAAAAGCAGTACTTC
>TRBJ2-3|-|TRBV18|-
CASSPDLAVVSTDTQYF
TGTGCCAGCTCACCAGATCTCGCGGTCGTGAGCACAGATACGCAGTATTTT
>TRBJ1-4|-|TRBV5-1|-
CASSLAPAGAGEKLFF
TGCGCCAGCAGCTTGGCCCCGGCGGGGGCTGGTGAAAAACTGTTTTTT
>TRBJ2-7|-|TRBV6-2/TRBV6-3|-
CASSQTGTRDSYEQYF
TGTGCCAGCAGTCAAACCGGGACACGCGACTCCTACGAGCAGTACTTC
>TRBJ2-4|-|TRBV5-6|-
CASSFTALLAKNIQYF
TGTGCCAGCAGCTTTACAGCCCTTTTAGCCAAAAACATTCAGTACTTC
>TRBJ2-5|-|TRBV5-4|TRBD2
CASSFGGETQYF
TGTGCCAGCAGCTTCGGGGGGGAGACCCAGTACTTC
>TRBJ2-7|-|TRBV28|TRBD2
CASTTTSGREQYF
TGTGCCAGCACCACGACTAGCGGGAGGGAGCAGTACTTC
>TRBJ2-7|-|TRBV7-9|-
CASSLFSYEQYF
TGTGCCAGCAGCTTATTCTCCTACGAGCAGTACTTC